This T cell receptor (beta chain) came from a study of blood T cell repertoires in COVID-19. In the study's own analysis: Estimated nucleated cell counts came from reference gene primer amplification. Only in-frame clones appear in the TCRdb table, and some are missing; sequencing was by immunoSEQ multiplex PCR. Clone size and the V and J calls come from that table; the DNA yielded D and trimming. The sample records approximately 170,000 clones, 80% to 90% being singletons. From germline, CDR1 is SEHNR and CDR2 FQNEAQ (reference sequence). The CDR3 has 15 amino acids. The J segment lost 3 bases and the V segment lost 3 bases, leaving 5 bases of the junction unmatched.

The sequence came from a man younger than 30 who had recovered from COVID-19. The chain links TRBV7-9 to TRBJ2-5, with 9 positions matching TRBD2. Sequenced sample: peripheral blood. The CDR3 DNA is TGTGCCAGCAGCTTCTCTAGCGGGACAGAAGAGACCCAGTACTTC. Its translation is CASSFSSGTEETQYF.